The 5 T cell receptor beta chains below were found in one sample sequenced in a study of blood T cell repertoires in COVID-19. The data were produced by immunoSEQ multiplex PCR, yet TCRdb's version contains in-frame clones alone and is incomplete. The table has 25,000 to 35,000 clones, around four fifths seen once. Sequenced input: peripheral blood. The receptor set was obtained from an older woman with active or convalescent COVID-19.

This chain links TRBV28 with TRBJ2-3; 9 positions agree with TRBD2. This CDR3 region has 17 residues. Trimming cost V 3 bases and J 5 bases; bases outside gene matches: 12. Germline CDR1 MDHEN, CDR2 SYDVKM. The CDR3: CASSFGSGGSSRDTQYF. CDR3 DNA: TGTGCCAGCAGTTTTGGGAGCGGGGGGTCCTCACGAGATACGCAGTATTTT.

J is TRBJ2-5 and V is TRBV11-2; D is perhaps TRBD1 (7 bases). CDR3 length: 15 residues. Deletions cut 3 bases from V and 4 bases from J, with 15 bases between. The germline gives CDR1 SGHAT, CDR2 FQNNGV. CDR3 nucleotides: TGTGCCAGCAGCTTGGAGGGGGCGCTTAGAGAGACCCAGTACTTC. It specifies CASSLEGALRETQYF.

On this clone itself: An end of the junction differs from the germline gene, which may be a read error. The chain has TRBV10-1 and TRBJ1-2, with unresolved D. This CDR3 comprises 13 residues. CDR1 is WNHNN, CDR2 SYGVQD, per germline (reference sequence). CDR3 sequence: CASSPLISAPGIF. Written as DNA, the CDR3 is TGCGCCAGCAGTCCCCTAATTTCAGCTCCCGGGATCTTC.

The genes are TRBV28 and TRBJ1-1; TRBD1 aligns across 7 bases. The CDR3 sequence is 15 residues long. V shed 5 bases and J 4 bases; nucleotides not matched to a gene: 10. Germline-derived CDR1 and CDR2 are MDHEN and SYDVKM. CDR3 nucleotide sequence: TGTGCCAGCAGTCCCTGGCAGGGGGGTAGCACTGAAGCTTTCTTT. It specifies CASSPWQGGSTEAFF.

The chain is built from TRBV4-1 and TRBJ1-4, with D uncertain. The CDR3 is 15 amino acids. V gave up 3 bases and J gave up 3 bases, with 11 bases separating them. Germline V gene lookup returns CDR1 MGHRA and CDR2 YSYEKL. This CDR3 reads CASSHPPRSNEKLFF. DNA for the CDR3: TGCGCCAGCAGCCACCCTCCGAGATCTAATGAAAAACTGTTTTTT.